Described below is a single T cell receptor beta chain sequence and its context. What it binds is not known. V was pared by 4 bases and J by 14 bases, with 18 bases between. The CDR3 is 14 residues long. The germline V gene encodes CDR1 WNHNN and CDR2 SYGVQD (reference sequence). The data derive from a study of identical twins. Whole-study findings and limits: Clonotypes of the beta chain that were abundant in cord blood carried fewer insertions (memory repertoires showed none). Where beta out-of-frame sequences were concerned, excess twin sharing was weaker. Recombination models fit unrelated individuals' TCR alpha sharing but underestimated twins'.

TCRdb passed the 5' RACE reads through MiXCR, listing each CDR3 protein once. The sample has roughly 720,000 distinct CDR3 sequences; 18% are singletons. These data were likewise used in another study, on T cells expressing NK-cell markers. This second study says: In about 6 donors, dominant CD3+CD56+NKG2C+ clones formed about 1.0-7.5% of CD8+ cells.

The V and J genes are TRBV10-1 and TRBJ2-6, with D perhaps TRBD1 or TRBD2 (6 bases each). The TCR sequence derives from a woman between 18 and 29 years old in good health. Sequenced: PBMCs. CDR3: CASSAETGSGFLTF. The CDR3 DNA sequence: TGCGCCAGCAGTGCCGAGACAGGTAGCGGTTTCCTGACTTTC.